This T cell receptor beta chain stems from a study of blood T cell repertoires in COVID-19. On the study more broadly: The cDNA or gDNA used as material had been derived from T cells, B-cell-depleted T cells, or PBMCs.

Here immunoSEQ multiplex PCR was the method, and the copy in TCRdb shows in-frame clones only, minus some. The sample contains 200,000 to 300,000 clones, 75% to 90% of which appear only once. Germline V lookup: CDR1 MNHEY, CDR2 SVGAGI. Trimming removed 5 bases at V and 0 bases at J, with 5 bases between. This CDR3 is built from 13 residues. In the case of this clone: Other DNA sequences from this sample encode an identical CDR3 as well.

The TCR sequence derives from a man between 60 and 75 years old who had recovered from COVID-19. The chain joins TRBV6-5 to TRBJ1-3, with D hard to call. Material for sequencing was peripheral blood. CDR3 sequence: CASSRGSGNTIYF. CDR3 bases: TGTGCCAGCAGTCGGGGCTCTGGAAACACCATATATTTT.